The 28 T cell receptor beta chains reported below all come from one sample, sequenced in a study of T cells in women clearing cervical HPV infection. The table came from immunoSEQ multiplex PCR; TCRdb's copy has only in-frame clones and leaves some out. The sample data list some 40,000 clones. Sequenced: blood buffy coat. The origin of the receptors is a woman aged 18 to 75 with a cervical HPV16 infection that either progressed to CIN3+ or cleared (not recorded which).

On this clone itself: The read ends 3 residues before the CDR3 terminus; that terminus is restored from the germline J gene. The chain carries TRBV30 and TRBJ2-1; 7 bases match TRBD2. Trimming took 0 bases from V and 5 from J; bases not matched to a gene: 4. CDR3 size: 14 residues. Germline loops: CDR1 GTSNPN, CDR2 SVGIG (reference sequence). The DNA read from the CDR3 is TGTGCCTGGAGTGTACGGCGGGGGAACAATGAG. This encodes CAWSVRRGNNE. The full-length CDR3 reads as CAWSVRRGNNEQFF.

Concerning this clone itself: The read ends 3 residues early relative to the CDR3; the germline J gene fills the gap. This chain joins TRBV2 and TRBJ2-3; 9 bases are shared with TRBD1. V gave up 6 bases and J gave up 4 bases; unmatched junction bases: 20. The CDR3 runs 19 residues. In germline, CDR1 is SNHLY, CDR2 FYNNEI. CDR3 in amino acids: CASRWGDRAELVQADTQYF. The sequenced CDR3 bases are TGTGCCAGCAGGTGGGGGGACAGGGCCGAGTTGGTACAGGCAGATACG. Full variable domain (missing parts from reference TRBV2 and TRBJ2-3): EPEVTQTPSHQVTQMGQEVILRCVPISNHLYFYWYRQILGQKVEFLVSFYNNEISEKSEIFDDQFSVERPDGSNFTLKIRSTKLEDSAMYFCASRWGDRAELVQADTQYFGPGTRLTVL.

Remarks on this clone: The observed sequence ends 3 residues before the CDR3 terminus, with the missing tail filled in from the germline J gene. The chain combines TRBV10-1 with TRBJ2-3; 8 bases align to TRBD2. There are 15 residues in the CDR3. The J segment lost 2 bases and the V segment lost 6 bases, leaving 7 bases of the junction unmatched. Per the germline V gene, CDR1 is WNHNN and CDR2 is SYGVQD (reference sequence). CDR3 DNA (partial): TGCGCCAGCAGGGCCGGGACTAGTACCACAGATACG. It specifies CASRAGTSTTDT. The whole CDR3 sequence is CASRAGTSTTDTQYF.

A word on this clone: The read ends 3 residues shy of where the CDR3 ends; the end is completed using the germline J gene. V usage is TRBV20-1 and J usage is TRBJ2-2, with 12 bases lining up with TRBD2. With 3 bases clipped from V and 6 bases from J, the junction kept 14 bases outside the gene matches. The germline V gene encodes CDR1 DFQATT and CDR2 SNEGSKA (reference sequence). This CDR3 has 18 residues. CDR3 residues: CSASVYRSSGRESGELFF. Partial CDR3 DNA: TGCAGTGCTAGCGTATATAGGTCTAGCGGGAGGGAGTCCGGGGAG.

A word on this clone: The read gets to within 3 residues of the CDR3 end, and the germline J gene fills in the rest. The rearrangement uses TRBV20-1 and TRBJ1-2; 8 nucleotides align to TRBD1. Trimming removed 5 bases from V and 4 bases from J; junction bases left unmatched: 9. CDR1 is DFQATT and CDR2 is SNEGSKA in the germline V gene (reference sequence). The CDR3 has 14 amino acids. Partial CDR3 DNA: TGCAGTGCTTCCTTCCAGGGGGCTGGCTATGGC. Translation: CSASFQGAGYG. The CDR3, in full, reads CSASFQGAGYGYTF.

A word on this clone: The observed sequence ends 3 residues before the CDR3 terminus, with the missing tail filled in from the germline J gene. The rearrangement links TRBV20-1 to TRBJ2-5; 13 bases fit TRBD2. The trim removed 5 bases at V and 2 bases at J, leaving 8 bases unmatched. This CDR3 contains 16 residues. Germline values: CDR1 DFQATT, CDR2 SNEGSKA (reference sequence). The sequenced CDR3 bases are TGCAGTGCTTCTCCGAGACTAGCGGGAGGTCAAGAGACC. Protein sequence: CSASPRLAGGQET. The entire CDR3 sequence reads CSASPRLAGGQETQYF.

As concerns this clone: Coverage ceases 3 residues before the CDR3 finishes, and the germline J gene fills in the end. The chain combines TRBV10-3 with TRBJ1-6, with D possibly matching TRBD1 (5 bases). Germline V gives CDR1 ENHRY, CDR2 SYGVKD. This CDR3 is 16 amino acids long. Trimming took off 2 bases at V and 7 bases at J, with 15 bases between the two ends. The CDR3 loop is CAISEHPQGRNSPLHF. The covered CDR3 bases are TGTGCCATCAGTGAGCACCCCCAGGGTAGGAATTCACCC.

Concerning this clone itself: The CDR3 goes on 3 residues after the read ends, and that part is filled in from the germline J gene. The rearrangement uses TRBV7-2 and TRBJ1-1; D unresolved. Germline loops: CDR1 SGHTA, CDR2 FQGNSA. There are 14 residues in the CDR3. The CDR3 reads CASSLVISADTAFF. CDR3 bases read: TGTGCCAGCAGCTTAGTAATCAGCGCAGATACG.

In regard to this clone: From the germline J gene comes the end of the CDR3, since the read stops 3 residues before it. The chain recombines TRBV6-2 or TRBV6-3 with TRBJ2-3; D may be TRBD2 (6 bases). The CDR3 runs to 16 residues. Looked up from germline, CDR1 is MNHEY and CDR2 is SVGEGT. The V and J ends lost 6 bases and 2 bases respectively, with 18 bases between them. The CDR3 sequence: CASRQPGTSTTDTQYF. The sequenced CDR3 bases are TGTGCCAGCAGGCAGCCCGGGACTTCTACCACAGATACG.

The covered CDR3 bases are TGCAGTGCTAGAGGAGCTCTGAACACTGAA. It yields the protein CSARGALNTE. The entire CDR3 reads CSARGALNTEAFF. This chain joins TRBV20-1 and TRBJ1-1, with D uncertain. Read data end 3 residues before the CDR3 end; the end is taken from the germline J gene. CDR3 length: 13 amino acids. Germline V gene lookup returns CDR1 DFQATT and CDR2 SNEGSKA (reference sequence). The germline V and J ends were trimmed by 1 base and 0 bases, with 6 bases remaining between them.

A remark on this clone: The observed sequence ends 3 residues before the CDR3 terminus, with the missing tail filled in from the germline J gene. The J gene is TRBJ2-7, the V gene TRBV11-1; 10 positions agree with TRBD2. CDR3 size: 15 residues. V gave up 8 bases and J gave up 6 bases; unmatched junction bases: 13. Germline V CDR1 and CDR2: SGHAT, FQDESV (reference sequence). The sequenced part of the CDR3 DNA is TGTGCCAGCGGGCCCCCCAGCGGGGGGGCCGTCGAG. Protein sequence: CASGPPSGGAVE. The complete CDR3 reads CASGPPSGGAVEQYF.

About this clone: Sequence at one end of the junction differs from germline and may be a read error. CDR3 DNA (partial): TGCACCAGCACCTACCCGACAGCTTTTAGCACAGATACG. Its protein product is CTSTYPTAFSTDT. The whole CDR3 sequence is CTSTYPTAFSTDTQYF. V and J are TRBV4-1 and TRBJ2-3, with a weak D call TRBD1 (5 bases). With the read ending 3 residues before the CDR3 end, the germline J gene is used to fill in that end. The CDR3 is 16 amino acids. Per the germline V gene, CDR1 is MGHRA and CDR2 is YSYEKL.

About this clone: The read ends 3 residues shy of where the CDR3 ends; the end is completed using the germline J gene. The V call is TRBV5-1, the J call TRBJ2-3, with TRBD1 matching over 11 bases. Germline lookup yields CDR1 SGHRS and CDR2 YFSETQ. The CDR3 has 16 amino acids. The sequenced CDR3 bases are TGCGCCAGCAGCTTGGGTGGGACAGGGGGTAATCAGCCG. It specifies CASSLGGTGGNQP. The CDR3 reads in full as CASSLGGTGGNQPQYF.

The CDR3 protein is CASSSRPSSGVGELFF. The CDR3 bases that were read are TGTGCCAGCAGTTCCCGCCCTTCCTCAGGGGTCGGGGAG. The chain recombines TRBV6-2 or TRBV6-3 with TRBJ2-2; maybe TRBD1 (6 bases). Read sequence stops 3 residues before the CDR3 end, and the germline J gene provides the missing end. CDR1 is MNHEY and CDR2 is SVGEGT in the germline V gene. This CDR3 is built from 16 residues. The V end lost 4 bases, the J end lost 7 bases, and 19 bases lay between the germline ends.

Points on this clone: The read stops 3 residues short of the end of the CDR3; the missing end is completed from the germline J gene. V and J are TRBV20-1 and TRBJ2-7, with 10 nucleotides matching TRBD2. Germline CDR1 DFQATT, CDR2 SNEGSKA (reference sequence). CDR3 length: 13 amino acids. The junction had 4 bases not matched to a gene; V was cut back by 4 bases and J by 4 bases. CDR3 DNA (partial): TGCAGTGCTAATAGCGGGAGGAAGTACGAG. This sequence encodes CSANSGRKYE. The entire CDR3 reads CSANSGRKYEQYF.

To note about this clone: Sequencing ends 3 residues short of the CDR3 end; the germline J gene provides the rest. The gene calls are TRBV10-1 and TRBJ2-3, with no clear D. Germline CDR1 WNHNN, CDR2 SYGVQD (reference sequence). The CDR3 is 14 amino acids. The sequenced part of the CDR3 DNA is TGCGCCAGCAGTGAGTCTCTGGGCGAAGAGACG. Its translation: CASSESLGEET. The whole CDR3 region reads CASSESLGEETQYF.

Points on this clone: The junction differs from germline at one of its ends, possibly a read error. The sequence runs out 3 residues before the end of the CDR3; the remainder is reconstructed from the germline J gene. V gene TRBV4-2 combines with J gene TRBJ2-3; TRBD2 matches at 7 bases. Germline V gene data show CDR1 as LGHNA and CDR2 as YNFKEQ. This CDR3 spans 16 amino acids. The CDR3 loop reads CASSQDTGGRPDTQYF. The DNA read from the CDR3 is TGCGCCAGCAGCCAAGATACCGGCGGGAGACCCGATACG.

CDR3 sequence reads: CASSPQAGPQHF. The part of the CDR3 DNA that was read is TGTGCCAGCAGCCCACAGGCTGGGCCC. The chain is built from TRBV11-2 and TRBJ1-5, with D perhaps TRBD1 (5 bases). The CDR3 end lies 3 residues beyond the end of the read and is filled in from the germline J gene. This CDR3 region has 12 residues. Germline-derived CDR1 and CDR2 are SGHAT and FQNNGV. V dropped 5 bases and J dropped 9 bases, with 11 bases sitting between them.

This CDR3 is CASSYSSNTEAFF. The sequenced part of the CDR3 DNA is TGTGCCAGCAGTTACTCCTCCAACACTGAA. The rearrangement uses TRBV6-2 or TRBV6-3 and TRBJ1-1, with no clear D. The observed sequence ends 3 residues before the CDR3 terminus, with the missing tail filled in from the germline J gene. With 0 bases removed from V and 2 bases from J, the gap between germline ends came to 4 bases. There are 13 residues in the CDR3. Germline lookup yields CDR1 MNHEY and CDR2 SVGEGT.

Remarks on this clone: The read is 3 residues too short to cover the CDR3 end, so that end is filled in from the germline J gene. The V and J genes are TRBV7-9 and TRBJ2-1, with 9 bases lining up with TRBD2. V lost 6 bases to trimming and J lost 2 bases; unmatched junction nucleotides: 2. The CDR3 is 14 residues long. CDR1 and CDR2 (germline): SEHNR, FQNEAQ (reference sequence). The CDR3 protein is CASSSSGAYNEQFF. CDR3 bases read: TGTGCCAGCAGTTCTAGCGGGGCCTACAATGAG.

The sequenced CDR3 bases are TGTGCCAGTAGCTTCAGCGGGAGTTCCAATGAC. Amino acid sequence: CASSFSGSSND. In full, the CDR3 reads CASSFSGSSNDYTF. The rearrangement joins TRBV19 to TRBJ1-2; D remains unclear. Coverage ceases 3 residues before the CDR3 finishes, and the germline J gene fills in the end. CDR3 length equals 14 residues. The germline CDR1 and CDR2 sequences are LNHDA and SQIVND (reference sequence).

This CDR3 reads CASSPPLAGDNEQFF. The covered CDR3 bases are TGTGCCAGCTCACCACCCCTAGCGGGGGACAATGAG. J is TRBJ2-1 and V is TRBV18; the match to TRBD2 covers 10 bases. The read finishes 3 residues shy of the CDR3 end, and the germline J gene is used to complete it. The V gene end was trimmed by 0 bases and the J gene end by 5 bases; junction bases not matched to a gene: 1. The CDR3 has 15 residues. In germline, CDR1 is KGHSH, CDR2 LQKENI.

As to this clone: The read is 3 residues too short to cover the CDR3 end, so that end is filled in from the germline J gene. This chain links TRBV7-3 with TRBJ2-7; perhaps TRBD2 as D (6 bases). This CDR3 contains 13 residues. The V end was cut by 5 bases, the J end by 6 bases, with 14 bases between. Germline V gene data show CDR1 as SGHTA and CDR2 as FQGTGA. CDR3 DNA (partial): TGTGCCAGCAGCGACGGGGGAGTGGGCGAG. Translating gives CASSDGGVGE. The entire CDR3 protein reads CASSDGGVGEQYF.

As for this clone: The CDR3 end lies 3 residues beyond the end of the read and is filled in from the germline J gene. The V call is TRBV10-3, the J call TRBJ2-2; 9 bases map to TRBD1. V was clipped by 5 bases and J by 5 bases; unmatched bases: 3. Germline CDR1 ENHRY, CDR2 SYGVKD. The CDR3 loop spans 14 amino acids. CDR3 residues: CAISSTGGTGELFF. The sequenced part of the CDR3 DNA is TGTGCCATCAGTTCGACAGGGGGTACCGGGGAG.

Turning to this clone: The CDR3 extends 3 residues past the end of the read, so its final part is completed from the germline J gene. The gene calls are TRBV7-9 and TRBJ2-3, with D perhaps matching TRBD1 (8 bases). The CDR3 sequence is 13 residues long. Germline assignment: CDR1 SEHNR and CDR2 FQNEAQ (reference sequence). The CDR3 spells CASSPQGGETQYF. The sequenced part of the CDR3 DNA is TGTGCCAGCAGCCCACAGGGGGGGGAGACG.

Notes on this clone: Read coverage stops 3 residues before the CDR3 terminus; the germline J gene supplies the remainder. V usage is TRBV2 and J usage is TRBJ1-5; no definite D call. With 2 bases removed from V and 5 bases from J, the gap between germline ends came to 7 bases. The CDR3 is 13 amino acids. In germline, CDR1 is SNHLY, CDR2 FYNNEI. CDR3 DNA (partial): TGTGCCAGCAGTGAACAGTCTTATCAGCCC. It codes for CASSEQSYQP. The full CDR3 protein is CASSEQSYQPQHF.

Concerning this clone: Read coverage stops 3 residues before the CDR3 terminus; the germline J gene supplies the remainder. The chain links TRBV18 to TRBJ2-7; TRBD1 matches 7 bases. Germline trimming cut 9 bases from V and 2 bases from J; bases unmatched to any gene: 4. In germline, CDR1 is KGHSH, CDR2 LQKENI. This CDR3 comprises 12 residues. The CDR3 loop reads CASTGQTYEQYF. CDR3 DNA, as far as it was read: TGTGCCAGTACGGGACAGACCTACGAG.

A note on this clone: The read is 3 residues too short to cover the CDR3 end, so that end is filled in from the germline J gene. The chain joins TRBV5-1 to TRBJ2-3, with D uncertain. The CDR3 runs to 13 residues. The germline CDR1 and CDR2 sequences are SGHRS and YFSETQ. V was trimmed by 1 base and J by 5 bases, leaving 8 bases between them. The CDR3 reads CASSLTAKDTQYF. Incomplete CDR3 DNA: TGCGCCAGCAGCTTGACCGCGAAAGATACG. Full variable domain (rest looked up from reference TRBV5-1 and TRBJ2-3): KAGVTQTPRYLIKTRGQQVTLSCSPISGHRSVSWYQQTPGQGLQFLFEYFSETQRNKGNFPGRFSGRQFSNSRSEMNVSTLELGDSALYLCASSLTAKDTQYFGPGTRLTVL.